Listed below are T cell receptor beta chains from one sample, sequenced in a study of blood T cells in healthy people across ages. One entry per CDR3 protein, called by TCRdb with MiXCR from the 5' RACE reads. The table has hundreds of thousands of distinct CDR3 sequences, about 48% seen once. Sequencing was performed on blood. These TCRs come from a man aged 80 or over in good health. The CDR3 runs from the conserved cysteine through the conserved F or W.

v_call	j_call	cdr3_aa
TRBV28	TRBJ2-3	CASSPVGGRAEDTQYF
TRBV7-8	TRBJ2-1	CASSLRREGPHNEQFF
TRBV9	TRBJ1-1	CASSVGGAANTEAFF
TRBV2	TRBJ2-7	CASRPGANYEQYF
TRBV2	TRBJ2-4	CASSVEHSISGYF
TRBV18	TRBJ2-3	CASSQRSSTDTQYF
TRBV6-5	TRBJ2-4	CASSRGGVLQNIQYF
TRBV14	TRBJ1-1	CASSLILGANTEAFF
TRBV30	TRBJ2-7	CAWSRQGGVWYF
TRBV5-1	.	CASSSWISLEQYF
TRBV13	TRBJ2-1	CASSVGLAFDEQFF
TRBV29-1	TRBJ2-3	CSVLGSGTDTQYF
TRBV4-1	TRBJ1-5	CASRPGTGINQPQHF
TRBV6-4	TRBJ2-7	CASNPGSGCEQYF
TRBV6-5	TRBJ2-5	CASSSGGGISEKTQYF
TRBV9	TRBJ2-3	CASSVAGGGTNTQYF
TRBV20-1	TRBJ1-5	CSAAATGISNQPQHF
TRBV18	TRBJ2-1	CASSPRLAGAPYNEQFF
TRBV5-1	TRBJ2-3	CASSSPGSGSRYAYF
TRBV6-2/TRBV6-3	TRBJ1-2	CASSYVVRNYGYTF
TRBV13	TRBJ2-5	CASSFWTSGRETQYF
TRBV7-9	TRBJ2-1	CASSGRDGDNEQFF
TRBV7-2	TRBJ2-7	CASSQSGVGTYEQYF
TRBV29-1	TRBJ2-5	CSVELAETQYF
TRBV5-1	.	CASSEGQSCEQYF
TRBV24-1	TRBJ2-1	CATSEHGQAGEQFF
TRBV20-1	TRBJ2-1	CSAPHQGGRNYNEQFF
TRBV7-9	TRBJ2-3	CASSLRRVSTDTQYF
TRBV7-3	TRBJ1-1	CASSSGTGPKGAEAFF
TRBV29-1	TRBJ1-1	CSVRAGTTEAFF
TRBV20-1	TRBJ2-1	CSAPPSRGRAAGNNEQFF
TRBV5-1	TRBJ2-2	CASSSGTSGSGELFF
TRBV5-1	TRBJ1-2	CASSSQIQGRRGNYGYTF
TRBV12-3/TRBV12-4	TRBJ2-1	CASSLELAGYNEQFF
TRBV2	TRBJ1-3	CASSEVSGEFSGNTIYF
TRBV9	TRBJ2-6	CASSVAVRGKATNVLTF
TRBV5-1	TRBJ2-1	CASLSGTANNEQFF
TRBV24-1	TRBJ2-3	CATRPGSTDTQYF
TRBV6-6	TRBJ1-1	CASSYSIGMATEAFF
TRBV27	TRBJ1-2	CASSLVSGEYGYTF
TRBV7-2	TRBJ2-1	CASIPSDRYNEQFF
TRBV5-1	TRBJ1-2	CASSVVTGMSYGYTF
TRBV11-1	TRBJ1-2	CASSNLQGSNYGYTF
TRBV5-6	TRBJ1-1	CASSLGGQGAFF
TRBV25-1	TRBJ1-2	CASSMRGYWDGYTF
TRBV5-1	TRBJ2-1	CASWSIADEQFF
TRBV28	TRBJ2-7	CASSTRTSGAYEQYF
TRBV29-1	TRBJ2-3	CSVGPSGTGNRYAYF
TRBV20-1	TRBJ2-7	CSASSGPRLYF
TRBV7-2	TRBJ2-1	CASTLGQSYNEQFF